This T cell receptor beta chain was sequenced in a study of neoadjuvant nivolumab and ipilimumab in lung cancer. Of note for this clone: Its antigen is not identified.

The CDR3 sequence is 15 residues long. V lost 4 bases and J lost 7, with 17 bases in between. Looked up from germline, CDR1 is SGHNT and CDR2 is YYREEE (reference sequence). The data were produced by immunoSEQ multiplex PCR, yet TCRdb's version contains in-frame clones alone and is incomplete. The table includes fewer than 35,000 clones, roughly 90% detected once. Study-wide findings and caveats: Higher pretherapy blood TCR richness went with higher resected-tumor richness. Only a single major-pathologic-response sample was available for clonality analysis.

The chain recombines TRBV5-4 with TRBJ2-2; D is perhaps TRBD2 (6 bases). This sequence was found in an adult with non-small cell lung cancer. The sample in question was peripheral blood, obtained after neoadjuvant nivolumab, alone or with ipilimumab, at or shortly before surgery. The DNA of the CDR3 is TGTGCCAGCAGCCGCGGAAGGGGAGGAGGCGGGGAGCTGTTTTTT. Amino acid sequence: CASSRGRGGGGELFF.